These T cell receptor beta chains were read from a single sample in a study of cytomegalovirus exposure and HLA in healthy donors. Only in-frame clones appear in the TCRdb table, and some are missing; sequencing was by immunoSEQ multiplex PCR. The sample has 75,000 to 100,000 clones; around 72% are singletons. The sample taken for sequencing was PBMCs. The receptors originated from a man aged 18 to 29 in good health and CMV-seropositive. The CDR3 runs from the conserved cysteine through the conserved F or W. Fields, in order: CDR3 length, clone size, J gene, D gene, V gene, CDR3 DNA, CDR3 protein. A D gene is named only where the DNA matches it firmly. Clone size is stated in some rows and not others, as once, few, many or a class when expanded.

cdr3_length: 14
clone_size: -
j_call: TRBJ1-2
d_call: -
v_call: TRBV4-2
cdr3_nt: TGTGCCAGCAGCCAAGACAGGGGAAACTATGGCTACACCTTC
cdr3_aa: CASSQDRGNYGYTF

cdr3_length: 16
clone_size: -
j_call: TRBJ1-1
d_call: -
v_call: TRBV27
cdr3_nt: TGTGCCAGCAGTTTAAATGGGGGCTTTGGGTCCTCTGAAGCTTTCTTT
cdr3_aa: CASSLNGGFGSSEAFF

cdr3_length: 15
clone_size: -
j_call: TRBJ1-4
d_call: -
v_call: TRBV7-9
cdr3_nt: TGTGCCAGCAGCTTAAAGCAGGGGCCCGGAGAAAAACTGTTTTTT
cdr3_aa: CASSLKQGPGEKLFF

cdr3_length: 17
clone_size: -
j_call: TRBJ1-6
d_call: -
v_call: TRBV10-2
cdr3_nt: TGCGCCAGCAGTGCCGGACGGGGGATGGGGAATAATTCACCCCTCCACTTT
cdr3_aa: CASSAGRGMGNNSPLHF

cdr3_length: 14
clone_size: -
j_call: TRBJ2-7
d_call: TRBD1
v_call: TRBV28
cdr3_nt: TGTGCCAGCCGCACCGGGACAGAGACCTACGAGCAGTACTTC
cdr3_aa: CASRTGTETYEQYF

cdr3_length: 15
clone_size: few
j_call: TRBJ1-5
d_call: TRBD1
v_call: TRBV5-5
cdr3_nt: TGTGCCAGCAGAGTTGGACAGGCGAGCAATCAGCCCCAGCATTTT
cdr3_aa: CASRVGQASNQPQHF

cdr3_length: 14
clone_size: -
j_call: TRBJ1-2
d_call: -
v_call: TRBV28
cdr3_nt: TGTGCCAGCAGTCCCAGGGTGGCTAACTATGGCTACACCTTC
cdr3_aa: CASSPRVANYGYTF

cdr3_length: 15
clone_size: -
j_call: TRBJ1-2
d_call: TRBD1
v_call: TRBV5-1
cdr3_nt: TGCGCCAGCAGCCCCACTGGAGACAGGGCGGTTAGCTACACCTTC
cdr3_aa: CASSPTGDRAVSYTF

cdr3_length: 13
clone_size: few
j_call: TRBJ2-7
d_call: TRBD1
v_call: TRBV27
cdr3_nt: TGTGCCAGCAGTTTCGGACAGGGTGCCGAGCAGTACTTC
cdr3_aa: CASSFGQGAEQYF

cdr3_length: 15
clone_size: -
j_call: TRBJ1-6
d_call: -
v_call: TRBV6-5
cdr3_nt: TGTGCCAGCAGTTACGCCCAGGGAGGAAATTCACCCCTCCACTTT
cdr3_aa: CASSYAQGGNSPLHF

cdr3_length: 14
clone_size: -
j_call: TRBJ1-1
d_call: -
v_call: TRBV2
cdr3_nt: TGTGCCAGCAGTCCCGGGGGGGCGCGAACTGAAGCTTTCTTT
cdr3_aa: CASSPGGARTEAFF

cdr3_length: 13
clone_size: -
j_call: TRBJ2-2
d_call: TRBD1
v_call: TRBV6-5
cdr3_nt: TGTGCCAGCAGGCCACAGGGGGCCGGGGAGCTGTTTTTT
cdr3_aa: CASRPQGAGELFF

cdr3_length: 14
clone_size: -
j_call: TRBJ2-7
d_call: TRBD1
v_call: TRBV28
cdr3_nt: TGTGCCAGCAGTGGGACAGGGGGCAAATACGAGCAGTACTTC
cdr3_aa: CASSGTGGKYEQYF

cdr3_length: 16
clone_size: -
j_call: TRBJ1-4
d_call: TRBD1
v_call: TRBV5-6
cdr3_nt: TGTGCCAGCAGCTTTGCTGCCGGGACAGGGTGGGAAAAACTGTTTTTT
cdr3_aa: CASSFAAGTGWEKLFF

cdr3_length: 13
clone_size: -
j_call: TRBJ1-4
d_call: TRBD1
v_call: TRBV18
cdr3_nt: TGTGCCAGCTCGACAGGGGCTCGTGAAAAACTGTTTTTT
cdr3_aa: CASSTGAREKLFF

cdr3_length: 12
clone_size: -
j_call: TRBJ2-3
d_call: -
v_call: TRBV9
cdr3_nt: TGTGCCAGCAGCCCTCGCACAGATACGCAGTATTTT
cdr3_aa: CASSPRTDTQYF

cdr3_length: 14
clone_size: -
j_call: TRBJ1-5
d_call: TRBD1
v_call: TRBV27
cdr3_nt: TGTGCCAGCAGTCGAGACAGGGGTGATCAGCCCCAGCATTTT
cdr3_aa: CASSRDRGDQPQHF

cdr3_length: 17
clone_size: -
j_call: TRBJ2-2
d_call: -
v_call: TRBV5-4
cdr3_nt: TGTGCCAGCAACTTAGGGTCGGGCGGGGCCGGCACCGGGGAGCTGTTTTTT
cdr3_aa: CASNLGSGGAGTGELFF

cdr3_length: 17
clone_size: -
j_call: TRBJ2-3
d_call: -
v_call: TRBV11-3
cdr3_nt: TGTGCCAGCAGCTTAGAGAACAGGGACGGTAGCACAGATACGCAGTATTTT
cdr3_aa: CASSLENRDGSTDTQYF

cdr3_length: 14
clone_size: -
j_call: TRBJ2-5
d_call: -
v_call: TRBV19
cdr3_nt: TGTGCCAGTAGTTACGTCCAGTCGCCGGAGACCCAGTACTTC
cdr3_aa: CASSYVQSPETQYF

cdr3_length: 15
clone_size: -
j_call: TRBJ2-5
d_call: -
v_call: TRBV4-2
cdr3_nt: TGTGCCAGCAGCCAAGAGGAGTCATTCCAAGAGACCCAGTACTTC
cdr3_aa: CASSQEESFQETQYF

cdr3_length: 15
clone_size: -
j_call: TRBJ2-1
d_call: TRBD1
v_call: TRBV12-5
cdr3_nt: TGTGCTAGTGGTCGCCCGGGACAGGGGTACAATGAGCAGTTCTTC
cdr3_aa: CASGRPGQGYNEQFF

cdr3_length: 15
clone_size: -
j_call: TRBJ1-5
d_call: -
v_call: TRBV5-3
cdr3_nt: TGTGCCAGAAGCTTGGCAGGAGGTGGCAATCAGCCCCAGCATTTT
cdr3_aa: CARSLAGGGNQPQHF

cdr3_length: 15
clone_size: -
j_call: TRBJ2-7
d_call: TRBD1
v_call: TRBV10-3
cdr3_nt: TGTGCCATCAGTGATCCTGACAGGGGTGGACGCGAGCAGTACTTC
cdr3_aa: CAISDPDRGGREQYF

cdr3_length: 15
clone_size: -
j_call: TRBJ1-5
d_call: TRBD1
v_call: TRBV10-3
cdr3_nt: TGTGCCACCAGGGGGCAGGACAGGGCGGGTCAGCCCCAGCATTTT
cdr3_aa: CATRGQDRAGQPQHF

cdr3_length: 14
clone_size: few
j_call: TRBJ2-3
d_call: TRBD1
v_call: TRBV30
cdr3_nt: TGTGCCTGGAGTTCCTCAGGGGGCCCGGATACGCAGTATTTT
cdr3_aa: CAWSSSGGPDTQYF

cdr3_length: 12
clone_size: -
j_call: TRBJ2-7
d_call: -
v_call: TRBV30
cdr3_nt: TGTGCCTGGAGTGGAGCCTCCTACGAGCAGTACTTC
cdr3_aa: CAWSGASYEQYF

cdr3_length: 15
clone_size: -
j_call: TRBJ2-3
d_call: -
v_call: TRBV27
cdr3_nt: TGTGCCAGCAGTTTAGAGGCGGGGAGCACAGATACGCAGTATTTT
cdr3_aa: CASSLEAGSTDTQYF

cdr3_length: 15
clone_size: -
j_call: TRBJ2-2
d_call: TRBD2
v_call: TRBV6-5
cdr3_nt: TGTGCCAGCAGAAATCCTGGGACTAGTGCCGGGGAGCTGTTTTTT
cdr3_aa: CASRNPGTSAGELFF

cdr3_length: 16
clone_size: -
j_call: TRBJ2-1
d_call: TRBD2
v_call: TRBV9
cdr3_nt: TGTGCCAGCAGCGTAGGTCCGGCTAGCGGGGCTAATGAGCAGTTCTTC
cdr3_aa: CASSVGPASGANEQFF

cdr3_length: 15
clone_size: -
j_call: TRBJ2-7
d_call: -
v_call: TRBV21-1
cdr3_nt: TGTGCCAGCAGCAAACTCTACGGACAGACCTACGAGCAGTACTTC
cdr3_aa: CASSKLYGQTYEQYF

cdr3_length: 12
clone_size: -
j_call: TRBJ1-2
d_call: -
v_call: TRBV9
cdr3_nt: TGTGCCAGCAGTGACAGGATCTATGGCTACACCTTC
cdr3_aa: CASSDRIYGYTF

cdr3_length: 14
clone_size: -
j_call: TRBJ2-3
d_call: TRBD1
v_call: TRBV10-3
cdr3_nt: TGTGCCACCAGACAGGGAGCCAGCACAGATACGCAGTATTTT
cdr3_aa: CATRQGASTDTQYF

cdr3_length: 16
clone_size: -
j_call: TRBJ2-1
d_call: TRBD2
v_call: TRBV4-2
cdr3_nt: TGTGCCAGCAGCCAAGAGGGCGGGGGGGCCTTTAATGAGCAGTTCTTC
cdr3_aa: CASSQEGGGAFNEQFF

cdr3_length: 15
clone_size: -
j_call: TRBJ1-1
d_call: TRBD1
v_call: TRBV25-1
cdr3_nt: TGTGCCAGCAGTGAACCCGGACAGGGAAAGGCTGAAGCTTTCTTT
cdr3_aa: CASSEPGQGKAEAFF

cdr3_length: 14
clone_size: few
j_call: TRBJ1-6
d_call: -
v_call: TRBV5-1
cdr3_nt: TGCGCCAGCAGCTTGGCAGGGGCCAATTCACCCCTCCACTTT
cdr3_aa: CASSLAGANSPLHF

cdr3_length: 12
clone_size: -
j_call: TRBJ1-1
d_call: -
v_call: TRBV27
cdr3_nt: TGTGCCAGCAGTTCGGGAGGCACTGAAGCTTTCTTT
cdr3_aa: CASSSGGTEAFF

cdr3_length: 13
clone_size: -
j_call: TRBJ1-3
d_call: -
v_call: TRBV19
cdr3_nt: TGTGCCAGTAATTCGTACTCTGGAAACACCATATATTTT
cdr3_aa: CASNSYSGNTIYF

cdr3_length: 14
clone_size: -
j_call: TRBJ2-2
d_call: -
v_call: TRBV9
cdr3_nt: TGTGCCAGCAGCGCGCCCGTCGGAGGAGGGGAGCTGTTTTTT
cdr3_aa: CASSAPVGGGELFF

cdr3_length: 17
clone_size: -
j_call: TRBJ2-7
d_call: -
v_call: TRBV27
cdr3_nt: TGTGCCAGCAGTCACTCGGGACACCAGGCCGGATCCTACGAGCAGTACTTC
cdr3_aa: CASSHSGHQAGSYEQYF